This TCR beta chain was retrieved from a study of cytomegalovirus exposure and HLA in healthy donors. The CDR3 loop spans 12 amino acids. The V gene's germline CDR1 is SGHDN and CDR2 FVKESK. Deletions cut 2 bases from V and 11 bases from J, with 12 bases between. The PCR was carried out with 60 Vbeta primers and 13 Jbeta primers. Measured with immunoSEQ multiplex PCR; TCRdb has only the in-frame clones, and not every one. This sample carries 140,000 to 150,000 clones, over 70% of them seen once, and the ten largest clones take about 4.3%. Each donor's status was that of a healthy bone marrow donor. Sequenced sample: PBMCs. The chain is built from TRBV14 and TRBJ1-1, with a tentative D call TRBD1 (5 bases). The clonotype originates from a man aged 40-55 years in good health and CMV-seronegative. The CDR3 DNA follows: TGTGCCAGCAGCCAACAGGGATTCGCGGCTTTCTTT. It is translated as CASSQQGFAAFF.